These 6 T cell receptor beta chains share one sample of origin, sequenced in a study of cytomegalovirus exposure and HLA in healthy donors. PCR was performed using 60 Vbeta and 13 Jbeta primers. The assay was immunoSEQ multiplex PCR, and TCRdb's table has in-frame clones only and misses some. The data show about 170,000 clones, 85% seen once. Sequenced: PBMCs. All receptors derive from a man aged 25-45 years in good health and CMV-seropositive.

CDR3 amino acids: CASSLSFGRGNEKLFF. The CDR3, as DNA: TGTGCCAGCAGTTTATCGTTCGGCAGGGGGAATGAAAAACTGTTTTTT. The chain links TRBV27 to TRBJ1-4, with 7 bases fitting TRBD1. From germline, CDR1 is MNHEY and CDR2 SMNVEV (reference sequence). There are 16 residues in the CDR3. Trimming at V came to 0 bases and at J to 5 bases, leaving 6 bases not matched to a gene.

The gene calls are TRBV30 and TRBJ2-6, with 11 bases identical to TRBD1. V dropped 7 bases and J dropped 1; count of bases not matched to a gene: 6. CDR1 and CDR2 from the germline V gene are GTSNPN and SVGIG (reference sequence). The length of the CDR3 is 16 residues. This CDR3 reads CAYRTGGGSGANVLTF. Here the CDR3 DNA reads TGTGCCTATCGGACAGGGGGCGGTTCTGGGGCCAACGTCCTGACTTTC.

The V call is TRBV13, the J call TRBJ2-7; 8 bases match TRBD1. The CDR3 runs 14 residues. CDR1 is PRHDT and CDR2 is FYEKMQ in the germline V gene (reference sequence). With V trimmed by 6 bases and J by 2 bases, 6 bases remained unmatched. The chain's CDR3 is CASSSRQGTYEQYV. The CDR3 DNA follows: TGTGCCAGCAGTTCACGACAGGGGACCTACGAGCAGTACGTC.

The rearrangement uses TRBV29-1 and TRBJ1-2; 7 nucleotides agree with TRBD1. The CDR3 runs 13 residues. Germline V gene data show CDR1 as SQVTM and CDR2 as ANQGSEA. After removal of 7 bases from V and 5 bases from J, the junction contained 10 bases not matched to a gene. Here the CDR3 DNA reads TGCAGCGCCTCACAGGGGCCCGTTTATGGCTACACCTTC. It codes for CSASQGPVYGYTF.

This rearrangement joins TRBV7-2 to TRBJ2-7; 7 bases agree with TRBD2. V shed 1 base and J 3 bases; nucleotides not matched to a gene: 3. Looked up from germline, CDR1 is SGHTA and CDR2 is FQGNSA. This CDR3 comprises 14 residues. The CDR3 DNA follows: TGTGCCAGCAGCTTAGGGCGGGGGAGCTACGAGCAGTACGTC. Its translation is CASSLGRGSYEQYV.

The chain recombines TRBV11-3 with TRBJ2-2; no reliable D call. CDR3 length: 12 amino acids. Germline V CDR1 and CDR2: SGHNT, YENEEA. V was clipped by 6 bases and J by 1 base, with 3 bases between them. The CDR3 DNA is TGTGCCAGCAGACAGAACACCGGGGAGCTGTTTTTT. This translates into CASRQNTGELFF.